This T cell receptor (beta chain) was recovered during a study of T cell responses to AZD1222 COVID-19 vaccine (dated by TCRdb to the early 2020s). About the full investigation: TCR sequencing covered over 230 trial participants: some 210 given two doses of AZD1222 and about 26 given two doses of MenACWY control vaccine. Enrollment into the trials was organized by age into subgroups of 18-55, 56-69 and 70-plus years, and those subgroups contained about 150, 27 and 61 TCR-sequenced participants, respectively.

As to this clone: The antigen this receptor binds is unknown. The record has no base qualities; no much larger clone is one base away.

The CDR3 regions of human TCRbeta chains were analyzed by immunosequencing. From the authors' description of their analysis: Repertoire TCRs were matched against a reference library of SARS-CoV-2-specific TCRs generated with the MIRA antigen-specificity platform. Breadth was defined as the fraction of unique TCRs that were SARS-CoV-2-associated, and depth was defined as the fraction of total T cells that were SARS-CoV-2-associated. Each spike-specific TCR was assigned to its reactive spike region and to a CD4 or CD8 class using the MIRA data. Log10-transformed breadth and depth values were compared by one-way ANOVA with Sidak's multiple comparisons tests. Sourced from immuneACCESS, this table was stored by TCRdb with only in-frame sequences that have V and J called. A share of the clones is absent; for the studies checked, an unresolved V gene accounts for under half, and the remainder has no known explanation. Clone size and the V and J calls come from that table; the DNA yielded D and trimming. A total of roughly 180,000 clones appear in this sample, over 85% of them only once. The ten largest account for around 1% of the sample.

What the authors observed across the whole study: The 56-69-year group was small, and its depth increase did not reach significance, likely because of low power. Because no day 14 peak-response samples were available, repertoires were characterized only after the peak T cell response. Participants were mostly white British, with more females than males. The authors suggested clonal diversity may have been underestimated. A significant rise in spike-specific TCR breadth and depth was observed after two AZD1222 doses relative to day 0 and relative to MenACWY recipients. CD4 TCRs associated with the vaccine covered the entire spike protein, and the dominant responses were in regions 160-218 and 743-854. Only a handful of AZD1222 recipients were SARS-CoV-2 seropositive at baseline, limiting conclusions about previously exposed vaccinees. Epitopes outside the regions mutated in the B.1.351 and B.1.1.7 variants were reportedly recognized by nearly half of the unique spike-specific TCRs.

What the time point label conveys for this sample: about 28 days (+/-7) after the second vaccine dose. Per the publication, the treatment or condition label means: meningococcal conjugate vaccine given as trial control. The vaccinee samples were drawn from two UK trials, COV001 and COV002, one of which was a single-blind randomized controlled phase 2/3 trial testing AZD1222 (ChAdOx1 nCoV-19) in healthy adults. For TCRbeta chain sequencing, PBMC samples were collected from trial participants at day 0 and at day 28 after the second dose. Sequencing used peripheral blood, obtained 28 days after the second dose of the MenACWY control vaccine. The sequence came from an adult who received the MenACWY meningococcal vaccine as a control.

The CDR3 has the sequence CASSPQREGAEAFF. Read as DNA, the sequence is TGTGCCAGCTCACCACAAAGGGAGGGGGCGGAAGCTTTCTTT. The V and J genes are TRBV18 and TRBJ1-1; the central 7 bases match TRBD1. From cysteine to phenylalanine, the CDR3 is 14 amino acids long. Only the CDR3 portion is preserved as DNA: 42 bases, with reading frame beginning at the first base. The germline V gene yields KGHSH for CDR1 and LQKENI for CDR2. Germline trimming amounts to 1 base on V and 8 bases on J, with 7 as the count of junction bases outside the gene matches.